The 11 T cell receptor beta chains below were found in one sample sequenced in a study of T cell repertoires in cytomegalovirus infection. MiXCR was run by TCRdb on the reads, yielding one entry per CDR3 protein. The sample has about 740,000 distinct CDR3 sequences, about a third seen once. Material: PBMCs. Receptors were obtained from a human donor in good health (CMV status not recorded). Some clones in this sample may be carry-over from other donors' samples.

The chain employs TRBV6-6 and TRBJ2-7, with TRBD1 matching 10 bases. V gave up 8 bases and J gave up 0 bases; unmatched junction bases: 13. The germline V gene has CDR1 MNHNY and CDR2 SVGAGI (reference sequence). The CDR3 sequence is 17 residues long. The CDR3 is CASRDRGASKGSYEQYF. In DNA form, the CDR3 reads TGTGCCAGCCGGGACAGGGGTGCATCTAAAGGCTCCTACGAGCAGTACTTC.

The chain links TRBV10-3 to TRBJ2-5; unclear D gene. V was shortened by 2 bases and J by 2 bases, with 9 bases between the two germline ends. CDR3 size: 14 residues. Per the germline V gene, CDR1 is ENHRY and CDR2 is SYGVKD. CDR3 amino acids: CAISEPKVQETQYF. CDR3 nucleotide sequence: TGTGCCATCAGTGAGCCGAAGGTGCAAGAGACCCAGTACTTC.

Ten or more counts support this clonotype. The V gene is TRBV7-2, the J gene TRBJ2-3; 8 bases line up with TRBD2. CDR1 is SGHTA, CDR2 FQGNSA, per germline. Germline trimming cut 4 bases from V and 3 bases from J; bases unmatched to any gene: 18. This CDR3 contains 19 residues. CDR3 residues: CASSSSALGGRYATDTQYF. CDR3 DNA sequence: TGTGCCAGCAGCTCCTCGGCCCTCGGCGGGAGGTACGCGACAGATACGCAGTATTTT.

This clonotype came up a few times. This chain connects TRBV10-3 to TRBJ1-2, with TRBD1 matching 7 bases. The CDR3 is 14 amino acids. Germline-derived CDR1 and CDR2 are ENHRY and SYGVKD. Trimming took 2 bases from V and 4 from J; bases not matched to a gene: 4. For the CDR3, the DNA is TGTGCCATCAGTGAGGAACAGGGGATCTATGGCTACACCTTC. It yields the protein CAISEEQGIYGYTF.

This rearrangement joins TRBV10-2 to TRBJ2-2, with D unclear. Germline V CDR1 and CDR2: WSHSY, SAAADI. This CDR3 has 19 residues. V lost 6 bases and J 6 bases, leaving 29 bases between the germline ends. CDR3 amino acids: CASREPTRKFEFYSGELFF. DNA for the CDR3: TGCGCCAGCAGGGAGCCGACAAGAAAGTTCGAGTTTTACTCCGGGGAGCTGTTTTTT.

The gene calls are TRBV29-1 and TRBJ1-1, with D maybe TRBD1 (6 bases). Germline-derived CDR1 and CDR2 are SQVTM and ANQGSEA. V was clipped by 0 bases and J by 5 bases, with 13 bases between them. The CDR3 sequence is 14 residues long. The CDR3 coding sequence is TGCAGCGTTGAAGAGGCGGGCAGGGGTACTGAAGCTTTCTTT. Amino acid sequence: CSVEEAGRGTEAFF.

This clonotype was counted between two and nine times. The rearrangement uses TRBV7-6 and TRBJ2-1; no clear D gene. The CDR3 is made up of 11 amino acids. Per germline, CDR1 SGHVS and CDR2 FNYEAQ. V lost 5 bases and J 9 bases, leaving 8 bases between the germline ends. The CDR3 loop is CASSTGLEQFF. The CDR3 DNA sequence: TGTGCCAGCAGCACCGGGCTTGAGCAGTTCTTC.

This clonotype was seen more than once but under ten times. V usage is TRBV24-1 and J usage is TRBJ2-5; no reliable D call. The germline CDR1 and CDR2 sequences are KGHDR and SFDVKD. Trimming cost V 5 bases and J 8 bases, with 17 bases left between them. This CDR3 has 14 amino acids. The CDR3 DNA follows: TGTGCCACCAGTGGGGCGGCGGCCTCGGCAACCCAGTACTTC. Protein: CATSGAAASATQYF.

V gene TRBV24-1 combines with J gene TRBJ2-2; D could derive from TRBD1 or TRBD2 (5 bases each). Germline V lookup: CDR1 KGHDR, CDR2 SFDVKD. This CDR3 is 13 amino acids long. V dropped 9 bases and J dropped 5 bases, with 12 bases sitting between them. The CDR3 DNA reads TGTGCCACCCGCGTGGGGGTGACCGGGGAGCTGTTTTTT. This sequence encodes CATRVGVTGELFF.

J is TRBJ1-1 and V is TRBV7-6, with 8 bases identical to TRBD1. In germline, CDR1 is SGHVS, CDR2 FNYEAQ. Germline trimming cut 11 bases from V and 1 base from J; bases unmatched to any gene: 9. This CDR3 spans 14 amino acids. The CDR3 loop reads CASAVTGANTEAFF. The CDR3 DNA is TGTGCCTCCGCCGTGACAGGGGCGAACACTGAAGCTTTCTTT.

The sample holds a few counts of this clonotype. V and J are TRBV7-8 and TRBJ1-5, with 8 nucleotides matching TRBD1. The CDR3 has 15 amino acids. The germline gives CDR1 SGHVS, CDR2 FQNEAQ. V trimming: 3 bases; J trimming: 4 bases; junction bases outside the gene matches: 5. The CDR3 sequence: CASSFSGGRNQPQHF. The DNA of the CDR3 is TGTGCCAGCAGCTTTTCAGGGGGCCGGAATCAGCCCCAGCATTTT.